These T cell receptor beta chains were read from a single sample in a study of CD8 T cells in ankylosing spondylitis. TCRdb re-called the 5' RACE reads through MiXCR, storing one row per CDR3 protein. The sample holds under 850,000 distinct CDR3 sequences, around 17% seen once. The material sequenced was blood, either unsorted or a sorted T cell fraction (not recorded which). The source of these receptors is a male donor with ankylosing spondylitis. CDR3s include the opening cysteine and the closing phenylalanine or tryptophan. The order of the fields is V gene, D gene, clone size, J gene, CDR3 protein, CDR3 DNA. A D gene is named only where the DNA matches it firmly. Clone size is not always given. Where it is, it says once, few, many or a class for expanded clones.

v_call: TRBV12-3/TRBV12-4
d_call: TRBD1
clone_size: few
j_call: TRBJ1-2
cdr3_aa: CASTEDRVTYGYTF
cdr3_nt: TGTGCCAGCACCGAAGACAGGGTTACCTATGGCTACACCTTC

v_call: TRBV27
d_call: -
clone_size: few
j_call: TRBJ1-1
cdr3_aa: CASSLDWGTEAFF
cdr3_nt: TGTGCCAGCAGCCTGGACTGGGGCACTGAAGCTTTCTTT

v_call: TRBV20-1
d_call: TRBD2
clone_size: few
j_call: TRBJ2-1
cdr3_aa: CSARKRGVLNEQFF
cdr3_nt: TGCAGTGCTAGAAAGCGGGGTGTTCTGAATGAGCAGTTCTTC

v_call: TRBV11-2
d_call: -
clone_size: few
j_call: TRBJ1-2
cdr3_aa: CASSLSSVLYGYTF
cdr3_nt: TGTGCCAGCAGCCTCAGTAGTGTCCTCTATGGCTACACCTTC

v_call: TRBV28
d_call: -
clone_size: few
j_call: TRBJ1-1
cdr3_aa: CASRPSEGTEAFF
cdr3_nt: TGTGCCAGCAGACCATCCGAAGGCACTGAAGCTTTCTTT

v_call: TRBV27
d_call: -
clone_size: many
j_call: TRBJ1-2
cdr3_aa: CASSLGGIDGYTF
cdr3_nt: TGTGCCAGCAGTTTGGGGGGGATCGATGGCTACACCTTC

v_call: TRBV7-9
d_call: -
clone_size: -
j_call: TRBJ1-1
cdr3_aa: CASSRDTSMNTKAFF
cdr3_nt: TGTGCCAGCAGCCGAGACACGAGCATGAACACTAAAGCTTTCTTT

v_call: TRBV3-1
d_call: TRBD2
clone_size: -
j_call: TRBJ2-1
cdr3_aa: CASSLTRGERFYNEQFF
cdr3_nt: TGTGCCAGCAGCCTCACCCGGGGGGAGAGGTTCTACAATGAGCAGTTCTTC

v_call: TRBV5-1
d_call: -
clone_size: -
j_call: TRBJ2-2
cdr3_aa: CASSLGRDAGELFF
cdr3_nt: TGCGCCAGCAGCCTGGGACGGGATGCCGGGGAGCTGTTTTTT

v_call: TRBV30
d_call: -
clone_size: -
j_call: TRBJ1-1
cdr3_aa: CAWSGMNTEAFF
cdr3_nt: TGTGCCTGGAGTGGCATGAACACTGAAGCTTTCTTT

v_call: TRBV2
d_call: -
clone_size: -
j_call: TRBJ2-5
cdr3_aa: CASSGSDSLQETQYF
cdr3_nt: TGTGCCAGCAGTGGATCTGACAGCCTCCAAGAGACCCAGTACTTC

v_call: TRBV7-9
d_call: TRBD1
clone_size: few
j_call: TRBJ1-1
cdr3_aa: CASSFPPGDSVNTEAFF
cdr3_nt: TGTGCCAGCAGCTTCCCCCCCGGGGACAGTGTGAACACTGAAGCTTTCTTT

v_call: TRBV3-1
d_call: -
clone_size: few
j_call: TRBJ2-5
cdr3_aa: CASSQVTRPQETQYF
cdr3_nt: TGTGCCAGCAGCCAAGTGACCCGACCTCAAGAGACCCAGTACTTC

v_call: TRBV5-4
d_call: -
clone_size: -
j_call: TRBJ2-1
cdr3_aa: CASSFGTPLGYNEQFF
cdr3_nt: TGTGCCAGCAGCTTCGGGACCCCACTAGGCTACAATGAGCAGTTCTTC

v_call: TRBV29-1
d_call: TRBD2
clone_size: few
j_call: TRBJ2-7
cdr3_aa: CSVGLTSGRPYEQYF
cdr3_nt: TGCAGCGTTGGACTGACTAGCGGGAGGCCCTACGAGCAGTACTTC

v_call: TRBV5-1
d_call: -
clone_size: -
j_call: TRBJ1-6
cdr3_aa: CASSYKTENSPLHF
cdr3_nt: TGCGCCAGCAGCTACAAAACAGAAAATTCACCCCTCCACTTT

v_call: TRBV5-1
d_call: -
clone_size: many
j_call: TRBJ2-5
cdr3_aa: CASSLDRQETQYF
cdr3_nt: TGCGCCAGCAGCTTGGACAGGCAAGAGACCCAGTACTTC

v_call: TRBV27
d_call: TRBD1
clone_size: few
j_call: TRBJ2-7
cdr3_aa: CASSSRDSRF
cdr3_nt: TGTGCCAGCAGTTCCCGGGACAGCCGCTTC

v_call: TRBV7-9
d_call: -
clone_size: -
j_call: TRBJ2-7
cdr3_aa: CASSSEWWGGGPYEQYF
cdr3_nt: TGTGCCAGCAGCTCGGAGTGGTGGGGTGGGGGCCCATACGAGCAGTACTTC

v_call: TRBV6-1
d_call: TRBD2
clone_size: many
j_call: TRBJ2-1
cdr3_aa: CASSVGGVYNEQFF
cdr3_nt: TGTGCCAGCAGTGTGGGGGGGGTTTACAATGAGCAGTTCTTC

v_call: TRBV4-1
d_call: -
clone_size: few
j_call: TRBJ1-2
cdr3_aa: CASSQDRGAYYGYTF
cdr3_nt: TGCGCCAGCAGCCAAGATCGGGGGGCATACTATGGCTACACCTTC

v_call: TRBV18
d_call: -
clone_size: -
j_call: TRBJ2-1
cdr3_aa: CASSPLDLPSREQFF
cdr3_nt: TGTGCCAGCTCACCGCTGGACCTTCCCTCTCGTGAGCAGTTCTTC

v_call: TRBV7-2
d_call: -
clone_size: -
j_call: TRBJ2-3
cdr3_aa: CASSSRLVYDTDTQYF
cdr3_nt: TGTGCCAGCAGCAGTCGACTAGTTTATGACACAGATACGCAGTATTTT

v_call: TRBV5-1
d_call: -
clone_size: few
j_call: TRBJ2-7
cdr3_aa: CASSPTGGGGSYEQYF
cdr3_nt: TGCGCCAGCAGCCCCACCGGGGGAGGGGGTTCTTACGAGCAGTACTTC

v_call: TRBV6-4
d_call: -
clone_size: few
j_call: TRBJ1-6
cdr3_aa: CASSDSEAGERGNSPLHF
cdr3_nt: TGTGCCAGCAGTGACAGCGAGGCAGGGGAAAGGGGAAATTCACCCCTCCACTTT

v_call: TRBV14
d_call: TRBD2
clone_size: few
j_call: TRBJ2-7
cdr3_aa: CASSLTRDYSYEQYF
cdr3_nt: TGTGCCAGCAGCCTCACCCGGGACTATTCCTACGAGCAGTACTTC

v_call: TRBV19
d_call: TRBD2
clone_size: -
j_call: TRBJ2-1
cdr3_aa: CASSIIGPSGRYNEQFF
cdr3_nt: TGTGCCAGTAGTATTATCGGTCCTAGCGGGAGATACAATGAGCAGTTCTTC

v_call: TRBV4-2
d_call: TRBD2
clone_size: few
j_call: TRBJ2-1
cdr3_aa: CASSQEVSSGGKGEQFF
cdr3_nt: TGTGCCAGCAGCCAAGAAGTCTCTAGCGGGGGGAAGGGCGAGCAGTTCTTC

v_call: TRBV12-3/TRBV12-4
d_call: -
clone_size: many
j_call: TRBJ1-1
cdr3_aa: CASSLGTEAFF
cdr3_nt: TGTGCCAGCAGTTTAGGGACTGAAGCTTTCTTT

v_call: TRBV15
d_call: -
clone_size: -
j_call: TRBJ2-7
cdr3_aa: CATRGEMSSYEQYF
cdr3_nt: TGTGCCACCAGAGGGGAAATGAGCTCCTACGAGCAGTACTTC

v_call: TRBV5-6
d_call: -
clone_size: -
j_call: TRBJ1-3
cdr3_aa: CASSLEEGYSGNTIYF
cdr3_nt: TGTGCCAGCAGCTTGGAAGAAGGTTACTCTGGAAACACCATATATTTT

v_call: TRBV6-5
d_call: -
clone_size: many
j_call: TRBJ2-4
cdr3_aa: CASSYRPGNKNIQYF
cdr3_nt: TGTGCCAGCAGTTATCGACCGGGTAACAAAAACATTCAGTACTTC

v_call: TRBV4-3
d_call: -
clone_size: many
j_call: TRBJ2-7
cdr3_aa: CASSQDLGGTSYEQYF
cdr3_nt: TGCGCCAGCAGCCAAGATCTTGGGGGAACTTCCTACGAGCAGTACTTC

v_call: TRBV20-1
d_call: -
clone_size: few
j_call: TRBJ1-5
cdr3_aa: CSATISTDSNQPQHF
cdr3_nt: TGCAGTGCAACAATTTCGACAGATAGCAATCAGCCCCAGCATTTT

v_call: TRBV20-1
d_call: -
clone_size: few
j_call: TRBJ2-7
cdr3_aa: CSARVSEYEQYF
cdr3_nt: TGCAGTGCTAGAGTTAGCGAGTACGAGCAGTACTTC

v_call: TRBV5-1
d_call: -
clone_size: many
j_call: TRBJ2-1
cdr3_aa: CASTTVSSYNEQFF
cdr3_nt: TGCGCCAGCACCACAGTGAGCTCCTACAATGAGCAGTTCTTC

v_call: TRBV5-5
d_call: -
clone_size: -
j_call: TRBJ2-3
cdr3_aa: CASSSSGFWGDTQYF
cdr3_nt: TGTGCCAGCAGCTCCTCGGGATTCTGGGGAGATACGCAGTATTTT

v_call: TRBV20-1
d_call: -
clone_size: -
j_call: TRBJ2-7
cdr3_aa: CSAIPREGARDEQYF
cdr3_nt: TGCAGTGCTATCCCCCGGGAGGGGGCGAGGGACGAGCAGTACTTC

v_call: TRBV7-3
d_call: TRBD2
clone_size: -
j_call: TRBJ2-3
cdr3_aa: CASSPYGTSGADTQYF
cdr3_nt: TGTGCCAGCAGCCCCTATGGGACTAGCGGGGCAGATACGCAGTATTTT

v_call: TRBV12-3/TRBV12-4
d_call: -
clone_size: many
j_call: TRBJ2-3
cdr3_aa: CASSFPIVVPTDTQYF
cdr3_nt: TGTGCCAGCAGTTTCCCGATAGTCGTCCCCACAGATACGCAGTATTTT

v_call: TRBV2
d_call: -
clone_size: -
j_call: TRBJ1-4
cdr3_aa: CASSTQLEGSGREKLFF
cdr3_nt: TGTGCCAGCAGCACCCAACTTGAGGGATCCGGGCGAGAAAAACTGTTTTTT

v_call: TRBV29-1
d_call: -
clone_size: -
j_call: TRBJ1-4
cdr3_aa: CSVVQQPSEKLFF
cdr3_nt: TGCAGCGTTGTTCAACAGCCTTCGGAAAAACTGTTTTTT

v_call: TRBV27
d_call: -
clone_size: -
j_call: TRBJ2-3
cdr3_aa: CASRTVRDTDTQYF
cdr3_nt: TGTGCCAGCAGGACGGTGCGGGACACAGATACGCAGTATTTT

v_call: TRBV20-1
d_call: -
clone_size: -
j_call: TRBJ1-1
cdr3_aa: CSASVGLEAFF
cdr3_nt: TGCAGTGCTAGTGTCGGCTTAGAAGCTTTCTTT

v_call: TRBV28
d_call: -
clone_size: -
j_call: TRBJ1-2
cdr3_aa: CASSIHPGDYGYTF
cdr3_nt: TGTGCCAGCAGTATCCACCCAGGGGACTATGGCTACACCTTC

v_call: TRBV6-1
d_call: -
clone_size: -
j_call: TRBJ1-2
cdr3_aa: CASTHRPGANYGYTF
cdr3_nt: TGTGCCAGCACCCACAGGCCCGGTGCTAACTATGGCTACACCTTC

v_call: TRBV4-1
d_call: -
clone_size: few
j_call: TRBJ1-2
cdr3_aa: CASSQAGWNYGYTF
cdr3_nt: TGCGCCAGCAGCCAAGCAGGGTGGAACTATGGCTACACCTTC

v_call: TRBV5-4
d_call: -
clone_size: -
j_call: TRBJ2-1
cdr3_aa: CATGSYNEQFF
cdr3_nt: TGTGCCACCGGGTCCTACAATGAGCAGTTCTTC

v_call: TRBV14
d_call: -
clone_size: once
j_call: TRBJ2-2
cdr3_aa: CASSQGWGSALFGNTGELFF
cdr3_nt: TGTGCCAGCAGCCAAGGGTGGGGCAGCGCCCTTTTCGGGAACACCGGGGAGCTGTTTTTT

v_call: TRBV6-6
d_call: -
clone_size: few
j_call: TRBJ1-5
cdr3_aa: CASSLDSGQPQHF
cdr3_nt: TGTGCCAGCAGTTTGGACAGTGGGCAGCCCCAGCATTTT